Presented here are 11 T cell receptor beta chains from one specimen sequenced in a study of T cells in localized non-small cell lung cancer. Profiled with immunoSEQ multiplex PCR; TCRdb holds only in-frame clones, not every one. Found here are tens of thousands of clones, around 81% of them singletons; the top ten hold 4% to 5.5%. The sample in question was peripheral blood mononuclear cells, obtained before any cancer treatment. The receptors were sampled from a man aged 40-75 years with stage III lung adenocarcinoma.

J is TRBJ2-3 and V is TRBV5-1; 8 bases fit TRBD1. CDR1 SGHRS and CDR2 YFSETQ come from the germline V gene. The CDR3 is 15 amino acids. Trimming removed 4 bases from V and 6 bases from J; junction bases left unmatched: 10. The CDR3 spells CASSDRGVVKDTQYF. Here the CDR3 DNA reads TGCGCCAGCAGCGACAGGGGTGTTGTGAAGGATACGCAGTATTTT.

The J gene is TRBJ2-7, the V gene TRBV2; 8 bases map to TRBD1. The V gene's germline CDR1 is SNHLY and CDR2 FYNNEI. The V segment lost 11 bases and the J segment 6 bases; nucleotides outside the gene matches: 9. The CDR3 is 12 amino acids. DNA for the CDR3: TGTGCCGGGTCTAAGGACAGGGTCGAGCAGTACGTC. Residues: CAGSKDRVEQYV.

The rearrangement links TRBV5-1 to TRBJ1-2, with D unresolved. Germline V CDR1 and CDR2: SGHRS, YFSETQ. Trimming shortened V by 3 bases and J by 7 bases, and 19 bases separated the two germline ends. The CDR3 totals 15 residues. CDR3 bases: TGCGCCAGCAGCTCACTGCAGTACGGCGTCGGTGGCTACACCTTC. This encodes CASSSLQYGVGGYTF.

This chain joins TRBV5-1 and TRBJ2-4, with D uncertain. Between the trimmed V and J ends, which lost 4 bases and 6 bases, there was a span of 14 bases. Germline loops: CDR1 SGHRS, CDR2 YFSETQ. CDR3 size: 14 residues. CDR3 sequence: CASSVTPVSNIQYF. Written as DNA, the CDR3 is TGCGCCAGCAGCGTTACGCCGGTATCAAACATTCAGTACTTC.

In this sample, this clone turned up a few times. V usage is TRBV19 and J usage is TRBJ1-3, with D hard to call. Trimming took off 11 bases at V and 0 bases at J, with 17 bases between the two ends. The germline V gene encodes CDR1 LNHDA and CDR2 SQIVND (reference sequence). This CDR3 comprises 15 residues. In DNA, the CDR3 is TGTGCCTCCTCAAGTGGACTGACCTCTGGAAACACCATATATTTT. It yields the protein CASSSGLTSGNTIYF. Looking up the rest from reference TRBV19 and TRBJ1-3 gives the full variable domain: DGGITQSPKYLFRKEGQNVTLSCEQNLNHDAMYWYRQDPGQGLRLIYYSQIVNDFQKGDIAEGYSVSREKKESFPLTVTSAQKNPTAFYLCASSSGLTSGNTIYFGEGSWLTVV.

The rearrangement joins TRBV5-5 to TRBJ2-7; D remains ambiguous. The CDR3 is 15 amino acids. CDR1 SGHKS and CDR2 YYEKEE come from the germline V gene (reference sequence). V lost 1 base and J lost 0, with 11 bases in between. Here the CDR3 DNA reads TGTGCCAGCAGCTTGTCTCTCTCACCCTCCTACGAGCAGTACGTC. Its protein is CASSLSLSPSYEQYV.

CDR3 region: CASSLQGLPEKLFF. The CDR3 DNA follows: TGTGCCAGCAGCTTGCAGGGCCTTCCGGAAAAACTGTTTTTT. The chain employs TRBV5-5 and TRBJ1-4; D perhaps matches TRBD1 (5 bases). The CDR3 covers 14 residues. V was pared by 1 base and J by 8 bases, with 12 bases between. CDR1 and CDR2 (germline): SGHKS, YYEKEE (reference sequence).

The chain recombines TRBV6-6 with TRBJ2-5; D is perhaps TRBD1 (5 bases). This CDR3 has 15 residues. Germline-derived CDR1 and CDR2 are MNHNY and SVGAGI (reference sequence). V was clipped by 6 bases and J by 2 bases, with 16 bases between them. The CDR3 protein is CASSEASTAQETQYF. In DNA, the CDR3 is TGTGCCAGCAGCGAGGCTTCGACAGCTCAAGAGACCCAGTACTTC.

The CDR3 protein is CASSELRLKLGGYTF. The CDR3 DNA reads TGTGCCAGCAGTGAATTACGCCTCAAACTAGGGGGCTACACCTTC. V and J are TRBV6-1 and TRBJ1-2; D is unclear. Trimming pared 2 bases from V and 8 bases from J, leaving 18 bases between. The CDR3 has 15 amino acids. Germline CDR1 is MNHNS and CDR2 is SASEGT.

This clone occurred a few times. The CDR3 coding sequence is TGTGCCAGCAGTGCCTACAGGGGGTCGGGTGAGCAGTTCTTC. Protein product: CASSAYRGSGEQFF. The V and J genes are TRBV6-1 and TRBJ2-1; 8 positions agree with TRBD1. With V trimmed by 4 bases and J by 9 bases, 8 bases remained unmatched. Germline V lookup: CDR1 MNHNS, CDR2 SASEGT. The CDR3 contains 14 residues.

The chain combines TRBV25-1 with TRBJ1-2; no firm D call. The germline CDR1 and CDR2 sequences are MGHDK and SYGVNS. The CDR3 has 12 amino acids. The germline V and J ends were trimmed by 2 bases and 5 bases, with 6 bases remaining between them. CDR3 protein: CASSEQGYGYTF. The CDR3 DNA reads as TGTGCCAGCAGTGAACAAGGGTATGGCTACACCTTC.